The entry that follows covers one TCR beta chain sequence. Source study methods: Reference gene primer amplification in the assay estimated nucleated cell counts. Produced via immunoSEQ multiplex PCR; TCRdb's table is partial and in-frame only. Clone size and V and J calls were adopted from that table, with D and trimming inferred from the DNA. The sample carries around 150,000 clones, around 77% recorded once. This specimen belongs to a study of blood T cell repertoires in COVID-19. Study at large: Samples taken during acute and convalescent COVID-19 were collected in the United States, Italy and Spain. From T cells, B-cell-depleted T cells, or PBMCs came the material, which was cDNA or gDNA.

The sequence derives from a man in his forties or fifties with active or convalescent COVID-19. Sequencing was carried out using peripheral blood.

For the CDR3, the DNA is TGTGCCAGCGGGGCAGGGTATCTTCCCGAGCAGTACTTC. Its translation: CASGAGYLPEQYF. J is TRBJ2-7 and V is TRBV7-9; TRBD1 might be the D (5 bases). CDR1 and CDR2 from the germline V gene are SEHNR and FQNEAQ (reference sequence). The CDR3 totals 13 residues. The V gene lost 8 bases and the J gene lost 6 bases, with 17 bases spanning the gap.